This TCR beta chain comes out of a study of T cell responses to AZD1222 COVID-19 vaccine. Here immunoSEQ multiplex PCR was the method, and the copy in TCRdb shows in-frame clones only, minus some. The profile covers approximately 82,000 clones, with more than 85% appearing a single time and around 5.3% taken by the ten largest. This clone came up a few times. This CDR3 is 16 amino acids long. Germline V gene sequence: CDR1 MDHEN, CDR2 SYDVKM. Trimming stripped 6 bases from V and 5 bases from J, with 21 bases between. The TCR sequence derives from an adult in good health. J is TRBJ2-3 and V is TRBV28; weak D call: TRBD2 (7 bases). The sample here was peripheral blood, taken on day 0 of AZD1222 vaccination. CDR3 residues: CASSPGSAGAVDTQYF. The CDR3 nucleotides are TGTGCCAGCAGCCCCGGAAGTGCGGGGGCCGTAGATACGCAGTATTTT.